A selection of T cell receptor beta chains follows, all from one sample in a study of control samples from healthy donors and cancer patients. Assay used: immunoSEQ multiplex PCR; TCRdb lists only in-frame clones, some missing. The table lists 120,000 or so clones, over 75% of them singletons. The sample was blood. These receptors came from a man aged 40-55 years in good health. The CDR3 runs from the conserved cysteine through the conserved F or W. D genes are given only for firm matches. Only some rows state a clone size, as once, few, many or a class for expanded clones.

abundance,d_gene,v_gene,j_gene,CDR3nt,CDR3aa
-,-,TRBV19,TRBJ1-5,TGTGCCAGTAGTCTCGACATAAATCAGCCCCAGCATTTT,CASSLDINQPQHF
-,TRBD1,TRBV5-1,TRBJ1-2,TGCGCCAGCAGCCTGCAACTTCAGGGGGACGGCTACACCTTC,CASSLQLQGDGYTF
-,TRBD1,TRBV15,TRBJ1-3,TGTGCCACCAGCAGATTTGGGACAGGGGGCACTGGAAACACCATATATTTT,CATSRFGTGGTGNTIYF
-,-,TRBV20-1,TRBJ1-1,TGCAGTGCTAGAGATGGCAGGGCCGCTTTCTTT,CSARDGRAAFF
once,-,TRBV18,TRBJ1-1,TGTGCCAGCTCACCACCCCCCGGGGGGGCTGAAGCTTTCTTT,CASSPPPGGAEAFF
-,TRBD2,TRBV5-6,TRBJ2-5,TGTGCCAGCAGCTCCGGGTTAGCGGGGGCCGTGGAGACCCAGTACTTC,CASSSGLAGAVETQYF
-,TRBD1,TRBV9,TRBJ2-3,TGTGCCAGCAGCGCCTCGGACAGGACCAACACAGATACGCAGTATTTT,CASSASDRTNTDTQYF
-,-,TRBV28,TRBJ1-6,TGTGCCAGCAGATCCGACAGAACCCCCTCCTATAATTCACCCCTCCACTTT,CASRSDRTPSYNSPLHF
-,-,TRBV4-2,TRBJ1-1,TGTGCCAGCAGCCAACCGGATTCTACTGAAGCTTTCTTT,CASSQPDSTEAFF
-,-,TRBV7-9,TRBJ1-6,TGTGCCAGCAGGGAGGACAGTTCTAATTCACCCCTCCACTTT,CASREDSSNSPLHF
once,-,TRBV14,TRBJ2-5,TGTGCCAGCAGCCCCCCGCGGGGTCACGAGACCCAGTACTTC,CASSPPRGHETQYF
-,TRBD1,TRBV10-3,TRBJ1-1,TGTGCCATCAGTGAGTCCGGTCAGGGGGCCGTGGGGAACACTGAAGCTTTCTTT,CAISESGQGAVGNTEAFF
-,-,TRBV7-9,TRBJ1-2,TGTGCCAGCAGCTTAGAACAGAACAATGTGGGCTACACCTTC,CASSLEQNNVGYTF
-,-,TRBV29-1,TRBJ1-2,TGCAGCGTTGCAGGTACCAGACTGGGGTATGGCTACACCTTC,CSVAGTRLGYGYTF
-,-,TRBV11-2,TRBJ1-2,TGTGCCAGCAGCTTAGGCCGCCTTAACTATGGCTACACCTTC,CASSLGRLNYGYTF
-,-,TRBV25-1,TRBJ1-1,TGTGCCAGCAGTGGCTCCCAGGTAGGGGCGTTGGACTCTGAAGCTTTCTTT,CASSGSQVGALDSEAFF
once,-,TRBV19,TRBJ1-3,TGTGCCAGTAGTCGAGGACAGACCTCTGGAAACACCATATATTTT,CASSRGQTSGNTIYF
-,TRBD2,TRBV11-3,TRBJ2-3,TGTGCCAGCAGCACGCCCCGGACTAGCGGGGGGGGTGCAGATACGCAGTATTTT,CASSTPRTSGGGADTQYF
-,TRBD1,TRBV19,TRBJ1-3,TGTGCCAGTAGTCGACAGGGGGCTAGAGGAAACACCATATATTTT,CASSRQGARGNTIYF
-,-,TRBV11-3,TRBJ2-5,TGTGCCAGCAGCCGGATGATGCAAGAGACCCAGTACTTC,CASSRMMQETQYF
-,TRBD1,TRBV30,TRBJ1-1,TGTGCCTGGAAGGGACAGGGCCTTGATAGGGCTGAAGCTTTCTTT,CAWKGQGLDRAEAFF
once,-,TRBV13,TRBJ1-1,TGTGCCAGCAGCTTAGGCGGGGCGACGAACACTGAAGCTTTCTTT,CASSLGGATNTEAFF
-,-,TRBV6-5,TRBJ2-5,TGTGCCAGCAGTTACGCCAGGGGCAAAGAGACCCAGTACTTC,CASSYARGKETQYF
-,-,TRBV25-1,TRBJ2-3,TGTGCCAGCAGTGACGAGGGGGACACAGATACGCAGTATTTT,CASSDEGDTDTQYF
-,TRBD2,TRBV11-3,TRBJ2-2,TGTGCCAGCAGCCACGACCGGTGGCTAGCGGGGGGGAACACCGGGGAGCTGTTTTTT,CASSHDRWLAGGNTGELFF
-,-,TRBV19,TRBJ1-2,TGTGCCAGTAGGGGGGCTTCTTGGTATGGCTACACCTTC,CASRGASWYGYTF
once,-,TRBV6-5,TRBJ2-3,TGTGCCAGTAGATTGGGCGGGGATACGCAGTATTTT,CASRLGGDTQYF
-,TRBD1,TRBV4-1,TRBJ1-4,TGCGCCAGCAGCCAAGGAGCGGGGACAGGGGCCGGAAAACTGTTTTTT,CASSQGAGTGAGKLFF
-,TRBD1,TRBV11-2,TRBJ1-2,TGTGCCAGCAGCCTGGGACAGGGAAACTATGGCTACACCTTC,CASSLGQGNYGYTF
once,-,TRBV7-2,TRBJ1-1,TGTGCCAGCAGCTTAGGAGATGGTGGAGGCCTAGGGGGAACTTTCTTT,CASSLGDGGGLGGTFF
once,-,TRBV23-1,TRBJ2-1,TGCGCCAGCAGCCTTTTATACCCGGAAAATGAGCAGTTCTTC,CASSLLYPENEQFF
-,-,TRBV4-2,TRBJ1-1,TGTGCCAGCAGCGGTCGTAGTGTAGAATCGAACACTGAAGCTTTCTTT,CASSGRSVESNTEAFF
-,TRBD1,TRBV5-1,TRBJ2-5,TGCGCCAGCAGCCGGGACAGGGGAGAGACCCAGTACTTC,CASSRDRGETQYF
-,TRBD1,TRBV10-2,TRBJ1-5,TGCGCCAGTCAACCGGGACAGAATCAGCCCCAGCATTTT,CASQPGQNQPQHF
-,TRBD1,TRBV9,TRBJ1-2,TGTGCCAGCAGCGTAGGCCCAACAGGGGGCAGCTATGGCTACACCTTC,CASSVGPTGGSYGYTF
-,-,TRBV7-2,TRBJ2-6,TGTGCCAGCAGCTTAGAAGGCCGGGGGTCTGGGGCCAACGTCCTGACTTTC,CASSLEGRGSGANVLTF
-,TRBD1,TRBV25-1,TRBJ1-1,TGTGCCAGCAGTGAATCGACAGGGAAGGCTGAAGCTTTCTTT,CASSESTGKAEAFF
-,-,TRBV15,TRBJ2-1,TGTGCCACCAGCAGAGGGACAGACTCCTACAATGAGCAGTTCTTC,CATSRGTDSYNEQFF
-,-,TRBV9,TRBJ1-2,TGTGCCAGCGGGGGTGAGATCTATGGCTACACCTTC,CASGGEIYGYTF
-,TRBD1,TRBV6-5,TRBJ2-5,TGTGCCAGCAGTTCATCAAACAGGGGGCGGGAGACCCAGTACTTC,CASSSSNRGRETQYF
-,-,TRBV24-1,TRBJ2-2,TGTGCCACCAGTGATTTAGGGCGGCACGGGGGCACCGGGGAGCTGTTTTTT,CATSDLGRHGGTGELFF
-,TRBD1,TRBV6-5,TRBJ1-2,TGTGCCAGCAGTTTAAAGGGCAGCTCAGGGGGCGGCTACACCTTC,CASSLKGSSGGGYTF
-,TRBD1,TRBV18,TRBJ2-7,TGTGCCAGCTCACCCAGACAGGGTGTCTACGAGCAGTACTTC,CASSPRQGVYEQYF
-,TRBD1,TRBV3-1/TRBV3-2,TRBJ1-1,TGTGCCAGCAGCCAAGGTGGACAGGGGAGGAACACTGAAGCTTTCTTT,CASSQGGQGRNTEAFF
-,TRBD1,TRBV2,TRBJ2-5,TGTGCCAGCAGCGAGACAGGGGTAGGACAGACCCAGTACTTC,CASSETGVGQTQYF
-,-,TRBV4-1,TRBJ2-5,TGCGCCAGCAGCCAAGACTTCAACCAAGAGACCCAGTACTTC,CASSQDFNQETQYF
-,TRBD1,TRBV7-2,TRBJ1-3,TGTGCCAGCAGCTCTACAGGGGGCTCTGGAAACACCATATATTTT,CASSSTGGSGNTIYF
-,-,TRBV2,TRBJ1-6,TGTGCCAGCAGTGGCGGGAGTTATAATTCACCCCTCCACTTT,CASSGGSYNSPLHF
-,TRBD1,TRBV2,TRBJ1-2,TGTGCCAGCAGACACCGGGACAGCTATGGCTACACCTTC,CASRHRDSYGYTF
-,-,TRBV18,TRBJ2-7,TGTGCCAGCTCACCACCCGGGGTTACCTACGAGCAGTACTTC,CASSPPGVTYEQYF
-,TRBD2,TRBV6-6,TRBJ2-7,TGTGCCAGCAGGCCCCCGGGACTAGCGGCCTACGAGCAGTACTTC,CASRPPGLAAYEQYF
-,-,TRBV9,TRBJ1-4,TGTGCCAGCAGCGTAGATCGACAGATTAATGAAAAACTGTTTTTT,CASSVDRQINEKLFF
-,-,TRBV5-1,TRBJ1-4,TGCGCCAGCAGCTTAGCGGCAACTAATGAAAAACTGTTTTTT,CASSLAATNEKLFF